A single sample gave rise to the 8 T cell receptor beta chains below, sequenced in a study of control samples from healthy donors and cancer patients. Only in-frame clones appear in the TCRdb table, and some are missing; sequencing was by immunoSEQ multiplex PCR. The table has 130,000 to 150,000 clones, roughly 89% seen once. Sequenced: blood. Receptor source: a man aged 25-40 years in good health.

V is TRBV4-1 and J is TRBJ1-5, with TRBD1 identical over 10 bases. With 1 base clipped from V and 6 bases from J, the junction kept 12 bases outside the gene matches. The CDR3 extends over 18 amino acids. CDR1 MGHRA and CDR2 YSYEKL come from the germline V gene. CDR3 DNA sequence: TGCGCCAGCAGCCAAGGGACGGCCCACCGGACAGGGGGTCAGCCCCAGCATTTT. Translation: CASSQGTAHRTGGQPQHF.

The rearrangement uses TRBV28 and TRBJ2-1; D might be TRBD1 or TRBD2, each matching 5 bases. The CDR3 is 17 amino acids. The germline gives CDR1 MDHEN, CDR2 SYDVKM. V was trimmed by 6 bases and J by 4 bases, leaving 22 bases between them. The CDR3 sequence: CASSLPQRGGFYNEQFF. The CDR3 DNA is TGTGCCAGCAGCCTACCCCAAAGGGGCGGGTTTTACAATGAGCAGTTCTTC.

CDR3 bases: TGCGCCAGCAGCCAAGTAGTGGAGAGTAATCAGCCCCAGCATTTT. This sequence encodes CASSQVVESNQPQHF. The rearrangement joins TRBV4-1 to TRBJ1-5; D remains ambiguous. V shed 1 base and J shed 4 bases, with 11 bases lying between them. Germline CDR1 and CDR2: MGHRA and YSYEKL. This CDR3 is built from 15 residues.

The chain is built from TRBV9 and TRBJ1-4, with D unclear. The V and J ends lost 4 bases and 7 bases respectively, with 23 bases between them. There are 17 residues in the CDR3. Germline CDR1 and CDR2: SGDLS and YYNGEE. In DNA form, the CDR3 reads TGTGCCAGCAGCCGTTCCGTCGGTGGGTTTCGGGCTGAAAAACTGTTTTTT. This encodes CASSRSVGGFRAEKLFF.

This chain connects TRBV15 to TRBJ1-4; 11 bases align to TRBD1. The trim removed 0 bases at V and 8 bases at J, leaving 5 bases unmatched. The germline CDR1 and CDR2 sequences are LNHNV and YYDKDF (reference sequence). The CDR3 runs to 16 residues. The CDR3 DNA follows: TGTGCCACCAGCAGAGATAAGAGGACAGGGGGCGAAAAACTGTTTTTT. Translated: CATSRDKRTGGEKLFF. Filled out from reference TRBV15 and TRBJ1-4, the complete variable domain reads DAMVIQNPRYQVTQFGKPVTLSCSQTLNHNVMYWYQQKSSQAPKLLFHYYDKDFNNEADTPDNFQSRRPNTSFCFLDIRSPGLGDTAMYLCATSRDKRTGGEKLFFGSGTQLSVL.

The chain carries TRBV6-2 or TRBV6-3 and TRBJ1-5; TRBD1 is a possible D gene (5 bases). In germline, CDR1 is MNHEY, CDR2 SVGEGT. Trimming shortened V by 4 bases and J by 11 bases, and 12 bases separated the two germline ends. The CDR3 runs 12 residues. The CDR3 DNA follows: TGTGCCAGCAGTTCAACCTGGGGGGCCCAGCATTTT. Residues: CASSSTWGAQHF.

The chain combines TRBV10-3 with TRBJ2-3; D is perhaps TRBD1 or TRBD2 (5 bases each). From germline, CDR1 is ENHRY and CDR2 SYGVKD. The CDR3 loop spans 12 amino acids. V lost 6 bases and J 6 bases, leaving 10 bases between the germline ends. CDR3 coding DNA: TGTGCCATCAGCAGGGAGACGGATACGCAGTATTTT. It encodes CAISRETDTQYF.

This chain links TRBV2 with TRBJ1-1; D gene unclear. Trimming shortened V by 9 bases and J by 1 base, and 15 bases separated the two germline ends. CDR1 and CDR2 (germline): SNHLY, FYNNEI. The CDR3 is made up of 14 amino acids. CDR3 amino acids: CASTGRIGNTEAFF. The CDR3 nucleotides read TGTGCCAGTACCGGACGGATAGGGAACACTGAAGCTTTCTTT.